Reported below is one TCR beta chain. Its specificity is not known. TCR beta libraries were prepared from cDNA with unique molecular identifiers. Each sample of roughly 0.9 to 11 million input T cells yielded roughly 500,000 cDNA molecules, so each molecule approximated one T cell. Via MiXCR, TCRdb re-called the PCR reads, giving one row per CDR3 protein. The profile shows 430,000 or so distinct CDR3 sequences, 35% to 45% of them singletons. This specimen belongs to a study of post-analysis software for immune sequencing data. As for the study in general: Relapsing-remitting, secondary progressive and progressive-relapsing multiple sclerosis courses were included.

General study points: Samples sharing a preparation batch grouped tightly together when assessed by F measure. Diversity measured as normalized Chao1 was significantly lower in multiple sclerosis patients than in controls.

Material for sequencing was blood. The TCR originated in a girl aged 2-9 years with multiple sclerosis.

CDR3 in amino acids: CASSGVGLAGEQYF. The CDR3 nucleotides read TGTGCCAGCAGTGGGGTGGGACTAGCGGGCGAGCAGTACTTC. V and J are TRBV2 and TRBJ2-7, with 12 nucleotides matching TRBD2. The V segment lost 4 bases and the J segment 6 bases; nucleotides outside the gene matches: 4. Germline loops: CDR1 SNHLY, CDR2 FYNNEI. This CDR3 comprises 14 residues.